The sequence of this TCR beta chain was determined in a study of T cell responses to AZD1222 COVID-19 vaccine. Findings and limits, study-wide: Sampling captured repertoires only after the peak T cell response.

Comment on this clone: The antigen remains unidentified.

Profiling relied on immunoSEQ multiplex PCR, and the TCRdb table lists in-frame clones only, not all of them. The sample has some 150,000 clones, 85% to 95% seen once. This receptor was obtained from an adult in good health. The sample in question was peripheral blood, obtained on day 0 of AZD1222 vaccination.

As DNA, the CDR3 is TGCGCCAGCAGCCCCGGGGGGCCCCTCTACGAGCAGTACTTC. The encoded protein is CASSPGGPLYEQYF. The chain is built from TRBV4-1 and TRBJ2-7; tentative D call: TRBD2 (7 bases). Germline CDR1 is MGHRA and CDR2 is YSYEKL. CDR3 size: 14 residues. The V gene lost 4 bases and the J gene lost 3 bases, with 13 bases spanning the gap.